This TCR beta chain is drawn from a study of cytomegalovirus exposure and HLA in healthy donors. The junction had 8 bases not matched to a gene; V was cut back by 5 bases and J by 8 bases. This CDR3 comprises 13 residues. Looked up from germline, CDR1 is MDHEN and CDR2 is SYDVKM. The PCR had 60 Vbeta and 13 Jbeta primers. The assay was immunoSEQ multiplex PCR, and TCRdb's table has in-frame clones only and misses some. The sample consists of about 160,000 clones, about four fifths of them appearing once. With respect to this clone: No antigen is known for it.

Study-wide results and limits: Sequences of the TCR beta chain were said to predict the HLA-A and HLA-B alleles of most subjects accurately. TCR beta chain V- and J-gene trimming was linked, in a later analysis, to a missense variant in DCLRE1C. When a later analysis compared HLA-associated TCR beta chains with equally common others, the HLA-associated chains turned out to be more clonally expanded and to have lower generation probabilities.

The sample was PBMCs. The chain couples TRBV28 to TRBJ1-1; TRBD1 matches 7 bases. This clonotype was sampled from a man in his forties or fifties in good health and CMV-seropositive. CDR3 in DNA: TGTGCCAGCAGTCCACCACAGGGGCGAGAAGCTTTCTTT. It is translated as CASSPPQGREAFF.